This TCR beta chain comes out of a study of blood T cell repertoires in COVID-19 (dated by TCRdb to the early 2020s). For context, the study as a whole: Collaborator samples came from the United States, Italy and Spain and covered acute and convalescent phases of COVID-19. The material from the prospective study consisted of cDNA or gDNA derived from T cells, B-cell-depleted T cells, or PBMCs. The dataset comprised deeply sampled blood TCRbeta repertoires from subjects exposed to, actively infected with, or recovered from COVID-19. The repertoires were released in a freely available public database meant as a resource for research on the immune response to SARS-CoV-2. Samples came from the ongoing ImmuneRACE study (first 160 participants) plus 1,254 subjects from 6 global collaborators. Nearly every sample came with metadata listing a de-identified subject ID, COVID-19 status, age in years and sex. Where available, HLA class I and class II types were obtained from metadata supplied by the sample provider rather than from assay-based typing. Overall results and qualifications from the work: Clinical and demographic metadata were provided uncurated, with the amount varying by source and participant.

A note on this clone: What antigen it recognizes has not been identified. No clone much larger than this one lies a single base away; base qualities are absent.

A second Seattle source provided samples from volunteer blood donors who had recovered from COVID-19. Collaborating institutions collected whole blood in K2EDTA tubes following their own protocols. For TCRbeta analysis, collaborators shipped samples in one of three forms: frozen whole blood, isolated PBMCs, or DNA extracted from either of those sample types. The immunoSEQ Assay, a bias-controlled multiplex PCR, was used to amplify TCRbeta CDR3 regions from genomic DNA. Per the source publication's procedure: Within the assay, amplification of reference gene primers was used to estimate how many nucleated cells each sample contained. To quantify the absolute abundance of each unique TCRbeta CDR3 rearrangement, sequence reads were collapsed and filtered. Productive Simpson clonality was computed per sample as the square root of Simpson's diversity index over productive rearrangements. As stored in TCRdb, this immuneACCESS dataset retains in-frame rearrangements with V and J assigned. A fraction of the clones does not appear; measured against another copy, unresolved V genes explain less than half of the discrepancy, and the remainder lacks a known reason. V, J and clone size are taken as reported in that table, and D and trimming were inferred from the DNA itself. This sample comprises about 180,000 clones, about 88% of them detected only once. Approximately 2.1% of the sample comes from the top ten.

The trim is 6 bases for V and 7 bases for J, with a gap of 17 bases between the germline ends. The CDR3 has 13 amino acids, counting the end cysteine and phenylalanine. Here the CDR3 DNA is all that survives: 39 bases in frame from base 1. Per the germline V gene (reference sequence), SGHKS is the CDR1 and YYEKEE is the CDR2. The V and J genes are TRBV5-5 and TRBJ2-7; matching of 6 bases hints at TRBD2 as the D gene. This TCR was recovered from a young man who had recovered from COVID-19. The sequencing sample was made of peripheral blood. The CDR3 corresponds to CASTQGGAWEQYF. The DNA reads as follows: TGTGCCAGCACTCAAGGAGGGGCCTGGGAGCAGTACTTC.